The present T cell receptor beta chain was sequenced within a study of blood T cell repertoires in COVID-19. Germline loops: CDR1 LGHDT, CDR2 YNNKEL (reference sequence). V shed 2 bases, J shed 0 bases, and the junction held 9 bases outside the gene matches. This CDR3 has 18 residues. The participants were between roughly 18 and 89 years old and came from about two dozen US areas. Profiled with immunoSEQ multiplex PCR; TCRdb holds only in-frame clones, not every one. The sample has a few hundred thousand clones; 87% are singletons. The chain combines TRBV3-1 (or the pseudogene TRBV3-2) with TRBJ1-1; 10 bases are shared with TRBD1. The specimen sequenced was PBMCs or T cells enriched from blood (not recorded which). This receptor was taken from a woman aged 25 to 39 who had recovered from COVID-19. CDR3 protein: CASSQFRQGARLNTEAFF. The CDR3 DNA reads as TGTGCCAGCAGCCAATTTAGACAGGGGGCGCGTCTGAACACTGAAGCTTTCTTT.